The TCR beta chain under discussion was sequenced for a study of control samples from healthy donors and cancer patients. Germline V gives CDR1 MNHEY, CDR2 SVGAGI. After removal of 5 bases from V and 7 bases from J, the junction contained 7 bases not matched to a gene. CDR3 length: 14 residues. Data came from immunoSEQ multiplex PCR; TCRdb stores just in-frame clones and leaves some out. The data contain about 55,000 clones, 95% to 97% of them singletons. The chain employs TRBV6-5 and TRBJ1-5; 8 nucleotides match TRBD1. This TCR was sampled from a woman in her twenties or thirties in good health. The sample consisted of blood. Here the CDR3 reads CASSPGQVLQPQHF. The DNA for the CDR3 is TGTGCCAGCAGTCCGGGACAGGTTCTACAGCCCCAGCATTTT.